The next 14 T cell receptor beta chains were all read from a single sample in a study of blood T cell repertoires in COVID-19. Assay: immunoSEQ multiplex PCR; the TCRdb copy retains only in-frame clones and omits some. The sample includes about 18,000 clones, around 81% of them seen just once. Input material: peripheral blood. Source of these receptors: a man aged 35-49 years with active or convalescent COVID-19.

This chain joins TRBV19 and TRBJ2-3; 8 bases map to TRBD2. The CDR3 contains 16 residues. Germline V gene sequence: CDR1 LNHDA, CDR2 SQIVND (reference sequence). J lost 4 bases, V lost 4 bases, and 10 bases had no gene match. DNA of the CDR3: TGTGCCAGTAGTACCGGACTAGCCCCCGGGGCAGATACGCAGTATTTT. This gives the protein CASSTGLAPGADTQYF.

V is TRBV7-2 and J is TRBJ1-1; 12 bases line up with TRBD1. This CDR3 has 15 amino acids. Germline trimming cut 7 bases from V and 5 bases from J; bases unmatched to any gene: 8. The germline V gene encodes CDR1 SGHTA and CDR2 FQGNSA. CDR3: CASIRDRGLWTEAFF. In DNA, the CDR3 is TGTGCCAGCATAAGGGACAGGGGGCTATGGACTGAAGCTTTCTTT.

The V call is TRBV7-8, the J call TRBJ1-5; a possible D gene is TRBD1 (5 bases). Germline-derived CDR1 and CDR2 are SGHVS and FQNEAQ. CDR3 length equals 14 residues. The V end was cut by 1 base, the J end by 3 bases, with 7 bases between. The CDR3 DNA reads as TGTGCCAGCAGCTTAGGGGGACTCAATCAGCCCCAGCATTTT. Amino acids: CASSLGGLNQPQHF.

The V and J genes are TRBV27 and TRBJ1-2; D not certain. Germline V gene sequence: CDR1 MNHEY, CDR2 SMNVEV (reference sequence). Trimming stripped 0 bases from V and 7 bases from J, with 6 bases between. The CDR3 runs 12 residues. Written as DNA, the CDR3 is TGTGCCAGCAGTTTATCCGGTTCTGGCTACACCTTC. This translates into CASSLSGSGYTF.

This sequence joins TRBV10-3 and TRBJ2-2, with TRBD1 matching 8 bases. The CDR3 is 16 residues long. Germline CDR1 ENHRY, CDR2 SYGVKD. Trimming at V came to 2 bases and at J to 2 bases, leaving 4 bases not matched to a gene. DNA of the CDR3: TGTGCCATCAGTGAGACAGGGACAGGTAACACCGGGGAGCTGTTTTTT. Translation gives CAISETGTGNTGELFF.

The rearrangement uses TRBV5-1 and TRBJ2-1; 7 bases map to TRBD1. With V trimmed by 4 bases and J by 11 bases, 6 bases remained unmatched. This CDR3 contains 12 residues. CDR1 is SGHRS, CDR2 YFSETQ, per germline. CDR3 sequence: CASSRDRLKQFF. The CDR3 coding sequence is TGCGCCAGCAGCAGGGACAGACTTAAGCAGTTCTTC.

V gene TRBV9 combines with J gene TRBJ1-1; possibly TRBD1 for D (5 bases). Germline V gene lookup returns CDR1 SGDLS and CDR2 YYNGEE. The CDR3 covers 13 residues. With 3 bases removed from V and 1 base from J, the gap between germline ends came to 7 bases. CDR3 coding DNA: TGTGCCAGCAGCGCTACAGGGAACACTGAAGCTTTCTTT. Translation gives CASSATGNTEAFF.

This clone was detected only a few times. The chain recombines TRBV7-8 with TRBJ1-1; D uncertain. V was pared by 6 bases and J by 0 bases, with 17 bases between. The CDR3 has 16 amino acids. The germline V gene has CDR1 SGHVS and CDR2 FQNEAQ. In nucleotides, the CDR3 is TGTGCCAGCAGTCCAACTGAGTTTCTTTTGAACACTGAAGCTTTCTTT. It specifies CASSPTEFLLNTEAFF.

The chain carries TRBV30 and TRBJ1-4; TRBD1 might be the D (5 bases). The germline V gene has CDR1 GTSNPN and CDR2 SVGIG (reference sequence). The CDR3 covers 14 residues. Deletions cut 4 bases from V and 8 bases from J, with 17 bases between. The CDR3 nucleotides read TGTGCCTGGACCCTGGGGGGACGGCGGGAAAAACTGTTTTTT. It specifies CAWTLGGRREKLFF.

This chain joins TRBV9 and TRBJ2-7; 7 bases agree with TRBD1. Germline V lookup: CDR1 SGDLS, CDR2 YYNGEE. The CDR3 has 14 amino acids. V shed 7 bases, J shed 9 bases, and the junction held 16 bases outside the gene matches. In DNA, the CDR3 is TGTGCCAGCGCCCCCCGGGACAGTACTTCCGGGCAGTACTTC. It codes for CASAPRDSTSGQYF.

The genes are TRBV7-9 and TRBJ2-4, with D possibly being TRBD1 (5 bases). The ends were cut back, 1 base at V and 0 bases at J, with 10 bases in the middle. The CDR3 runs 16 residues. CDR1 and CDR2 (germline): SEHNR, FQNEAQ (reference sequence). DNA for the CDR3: TGTGCCAGCAGCTTAGAGGACACACTAGCCAAAAACATTCAGTACTTC. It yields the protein CASSLEDTLAKNIQYF. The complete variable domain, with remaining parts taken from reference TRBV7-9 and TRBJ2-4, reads DTGVSQNPRHKITKRGQNVTFRCDPISEHNRLYWYRQTLGQGPEFLTYFQNEAQLEKSRLLSDRFSAERPKGSFSTLEIQRTEQGDSAMYLCASSLEDTLAKNIQYFGAGTRLSVL.

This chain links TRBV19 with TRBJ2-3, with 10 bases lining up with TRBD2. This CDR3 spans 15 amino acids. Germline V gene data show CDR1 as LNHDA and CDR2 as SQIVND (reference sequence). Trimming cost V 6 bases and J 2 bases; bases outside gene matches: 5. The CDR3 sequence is CASSSSGGITDTQYF. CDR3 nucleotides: TGTGCCAGTAGCTCTAGCGGGGGAATCACAGATACGCAGTATTTT.

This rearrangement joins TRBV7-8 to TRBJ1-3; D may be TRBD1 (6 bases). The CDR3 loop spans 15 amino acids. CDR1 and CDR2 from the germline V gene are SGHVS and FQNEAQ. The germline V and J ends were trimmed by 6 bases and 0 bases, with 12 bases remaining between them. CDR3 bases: TGTGCCAGCAGGGCGGACAGAACCTCTGGAAACACCATATATTTT. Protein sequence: CASRADRTSGNTIYF.

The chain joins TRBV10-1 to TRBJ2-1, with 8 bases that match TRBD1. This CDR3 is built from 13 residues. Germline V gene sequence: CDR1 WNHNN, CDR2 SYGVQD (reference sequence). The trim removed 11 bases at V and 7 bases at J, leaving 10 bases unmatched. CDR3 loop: CAPRGRPWNEQFF. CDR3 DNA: TGCGCCCCCAGGGGGCGGCCTTGGAATGAGCAGTTCTTC.